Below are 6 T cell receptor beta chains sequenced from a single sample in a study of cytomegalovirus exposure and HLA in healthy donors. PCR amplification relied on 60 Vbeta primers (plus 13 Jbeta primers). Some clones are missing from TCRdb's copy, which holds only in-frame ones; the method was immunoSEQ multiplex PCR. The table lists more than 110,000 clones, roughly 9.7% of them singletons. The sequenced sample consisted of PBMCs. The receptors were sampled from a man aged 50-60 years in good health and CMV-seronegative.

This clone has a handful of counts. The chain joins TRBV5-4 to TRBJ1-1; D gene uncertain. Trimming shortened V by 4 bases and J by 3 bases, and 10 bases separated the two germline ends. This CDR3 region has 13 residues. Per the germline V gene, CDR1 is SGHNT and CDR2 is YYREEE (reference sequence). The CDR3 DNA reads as TGTGCCAGCAGCCCACACCCCGACACTGAAGCTTTCTTT. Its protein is CASSPHPDTEAFF.

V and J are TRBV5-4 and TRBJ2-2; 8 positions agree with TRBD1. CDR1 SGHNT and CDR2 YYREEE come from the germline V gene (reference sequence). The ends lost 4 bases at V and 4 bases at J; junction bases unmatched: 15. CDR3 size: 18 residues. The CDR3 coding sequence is TGTGCCAGCAGCCCACGGACAGGGCTGGGGGCTAGCACCGGGGAGCTGTTTTTT. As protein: CASSPRTGLGASTGELFF. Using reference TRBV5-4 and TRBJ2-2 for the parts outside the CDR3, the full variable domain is ETGVTQSPTHLIKTRGQQVTLRCSSQSGHNTVSWYQQALGQGPQFIFQYYREEENGRGNFPPRFSGLQFPNYSSELNVNALELDDSALYLCASSPRTGLGASTGELFFGEGSRLTVL.

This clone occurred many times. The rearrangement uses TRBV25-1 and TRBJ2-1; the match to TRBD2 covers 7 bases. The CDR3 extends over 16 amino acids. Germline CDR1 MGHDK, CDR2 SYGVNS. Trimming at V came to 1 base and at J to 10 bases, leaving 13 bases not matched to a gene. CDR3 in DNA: TGTGCCAGCAGTGAATCGGGCGGGAGCCCAGTTCAGGAGCAGTTCTTC. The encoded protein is CASSESGGSPVQEQFF.

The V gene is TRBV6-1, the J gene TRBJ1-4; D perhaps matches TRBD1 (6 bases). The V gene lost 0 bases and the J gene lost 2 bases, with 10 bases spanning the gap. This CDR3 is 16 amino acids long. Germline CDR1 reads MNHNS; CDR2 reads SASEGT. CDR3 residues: CASSEANRVTNEKLFF. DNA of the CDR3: TGTGCCAGCAGTGAAGCCAACAGGGTTACTAATGAAAAACTGTTTTTT.

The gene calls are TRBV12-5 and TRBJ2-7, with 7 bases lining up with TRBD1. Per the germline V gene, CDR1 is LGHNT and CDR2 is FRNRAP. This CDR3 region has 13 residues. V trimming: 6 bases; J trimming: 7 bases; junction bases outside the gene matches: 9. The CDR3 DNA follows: TGTGCTAGTGGAAGGGACAGCATAGGGGAGCAGTACTTC. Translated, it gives CASGRDSIGEQYF.

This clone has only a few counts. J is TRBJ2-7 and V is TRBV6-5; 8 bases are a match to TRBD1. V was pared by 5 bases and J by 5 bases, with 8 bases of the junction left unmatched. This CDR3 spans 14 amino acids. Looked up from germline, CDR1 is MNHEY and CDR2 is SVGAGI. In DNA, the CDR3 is TGTGCCAGCAGTCCCCGACAGGGGTGGAACGAGCAGTACTTC. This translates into CASSPRQGWNEQYF.